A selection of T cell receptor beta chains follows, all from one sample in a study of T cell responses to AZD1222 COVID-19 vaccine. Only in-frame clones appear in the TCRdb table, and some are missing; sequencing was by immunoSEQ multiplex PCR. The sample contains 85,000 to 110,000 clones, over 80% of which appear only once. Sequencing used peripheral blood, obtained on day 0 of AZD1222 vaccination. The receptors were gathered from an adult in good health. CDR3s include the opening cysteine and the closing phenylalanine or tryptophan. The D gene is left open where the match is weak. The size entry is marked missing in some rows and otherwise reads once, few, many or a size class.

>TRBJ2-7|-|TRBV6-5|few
CASRKESSYEQYF
TGTGCCAGCAGGAAGGAAAGCTCCTACGAGCAGTACTTC
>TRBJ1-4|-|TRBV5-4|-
CASSQQGREKLFF
TGTGCCAGCAGCCAACAGGGAAGAGAAAAACTGTTTTTT
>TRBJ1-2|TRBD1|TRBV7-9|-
CASSLDRVDGYTF
TGTGCCAGCAGCTTGGACAGGGTCGACGGCTACACCTTC
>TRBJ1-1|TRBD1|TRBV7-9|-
CASSLAADRGRSFF
TGTGCCAGCAGCTTAGCAGCGGACAGGGGACGGTCTTTCTTT
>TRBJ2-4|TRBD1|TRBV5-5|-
CASSHDRGLNEAKNIQYF
TGTGCCAGCAGCCACGACAGGGGGCTAAATGAAGCCAAAAACATTCAGTACTTC
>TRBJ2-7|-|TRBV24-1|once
CATSGGLGEQYF
TGTGCCACCAGTGGAGGGCTGGGAGAGCAGTACTTC
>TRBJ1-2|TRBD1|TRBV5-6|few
CASSIDRGPNYGYTF
TGTGCCAGCAGCATAGACAGGGGGCCAAACTATGGCTACACCTTC
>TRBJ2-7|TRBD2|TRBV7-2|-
CASSPLAGTSYEQYF
TGTGCCAGCAGCCCTCTAGCGGGAACCTCCTACGAGCAGTACTTC
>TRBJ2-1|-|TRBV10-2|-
CASSETGIPTYNEQFF
TGCGCCAGCAGTGAGACAGGGATTCCTACCTACAATGAGCAGTTCTTC
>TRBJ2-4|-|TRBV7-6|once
CASSPRRRPAIVKNIQYF
TGTGCCAGCAGCCCTAGAAGGAGACCCGCCATCGTCAAAAACATTCAGTACTTC
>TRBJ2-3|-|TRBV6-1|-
CASSEGVRSEGTDTQYF
TGTGCCAGCAGTGAAGGAGTAAGGAGCGAAGGCACAGATACGCAGTATTTT
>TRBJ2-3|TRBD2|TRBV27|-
CASSPGRAGGFTDTQYF
TGTGCCAGCAGCCCCGGTCGAGCGGGAGGATTCACAGATACGCAGTATTTT
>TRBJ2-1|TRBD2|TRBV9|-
CASSALAGAADEQFF
TGTGCCAGCAGCGCCCTAGCGGGAGCCGCCGATGAGCAGTTCTTC
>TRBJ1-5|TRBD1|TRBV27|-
CASSRTGHQPQHF
TGTGCCAGCAGTCGGACAGGGCATCAGCCCCAGCATTTT
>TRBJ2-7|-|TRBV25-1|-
CASSEQRAGYEQYF
TGTGCCAGCAGTGAACAGAGGGCCGGGTACGAGCAGTACTTC
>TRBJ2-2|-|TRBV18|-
CASSPPNRAKNTGELFF
TGTGCCAGCTCACCACCGAATAGAGCAAAGAACACCGGGGAGCTGTTTTTT
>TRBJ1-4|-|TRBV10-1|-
CASSESGSNEKLFF
TGCGCCAGCAGTGAGTCGGGCAGTAATGAAAAACTGTTTTTT
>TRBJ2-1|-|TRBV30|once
CAWSVRGLRGVNEQFF
TGTGCCTGGAGTGTAAGAGGGTTGAGGGGAGTGAATGAGCAGTTCTTC
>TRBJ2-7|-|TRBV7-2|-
CASSLVVEVSYEQYF
TGTGCCAGCAGCTTAGTTGTGGAGGTATCCTACGAGCAGTACTTC
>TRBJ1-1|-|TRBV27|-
CASSFTGYAGEAFF
TGTGCCAGCAGTTTTACAGGGTACGCCGGTGAAGCTTTCTTT
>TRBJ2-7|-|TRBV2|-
CASNLIADEQYF
TGTGCCAGCAACCTAATAGCCGACGAGCAGTACTTC
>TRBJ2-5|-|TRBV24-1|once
CATSEGGETQYF
TGTGCCACCAGTGAGGGTGGAGAGACCCAGTACTTC
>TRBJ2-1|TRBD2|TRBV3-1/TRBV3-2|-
CASSQTSGSYNEQFF
TGTGCCAGCAGCCAAACTAGCGGCTCCTACAATGAGCAGTTCTTC
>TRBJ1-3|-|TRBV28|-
CASSSAAAGAGGNTIYF
TGTGCCAGCAGTTCCGCCGCGGCTGGGGCAGGGGGAAACACCATATATTTT
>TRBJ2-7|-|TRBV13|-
CASGRSDYYEQYF
TGTGCCAGTGGGAGGAGCGATTATTACGAGCAGTACTTC
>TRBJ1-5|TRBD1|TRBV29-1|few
CSVEEDRYQPQHF
TGCAGCGTTGAAGAGGACAGGTATCAGCCCCAGCATTTT
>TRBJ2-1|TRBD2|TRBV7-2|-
CASRGTSGYNEQFF
TGTGCCAGCCGCGGGACTAGCGGGTACAATGAGCAGTTCTTC
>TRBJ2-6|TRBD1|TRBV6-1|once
CASSARQGGSGANVLTF
TGTGCCAGCAGTGCGCGACAGGGCGGCTCTGGGGCCAACGTCCTGACTTTC
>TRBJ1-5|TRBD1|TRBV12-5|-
CASGFGDRSQPQHF
TGTGCTAGTGGTTTTGGGGACAGGAGTCAGCCCCAGCATTTT
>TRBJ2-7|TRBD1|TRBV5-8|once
CASSGGQGASSYEQYF
TGTGCCAGCAGCGGCGGACAGGGGGCGAGCTCCTACGAGCAGTACTTC
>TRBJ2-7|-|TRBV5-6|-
CASSLYDEQYF
TGTGCCAGCAGCTTATACGACGAGCAGTACTTC
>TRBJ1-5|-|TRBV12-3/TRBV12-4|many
CASSRGGNQPQHF
TGTGCCAGCAGTAGAGGTGGCAATCAGCCCCAGCATTTT
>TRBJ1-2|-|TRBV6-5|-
CASSYKVNYGYTF
TGTGCCAGCAGTTACAAGGTTAACTATGGCTACACCTTC
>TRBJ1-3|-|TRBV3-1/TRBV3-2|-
CASSQDYGGSSGNTIYF
TGTGCCAGCAGCCAAGATTACGGGGGAAGCTCTGGAAACACCATATATTTT
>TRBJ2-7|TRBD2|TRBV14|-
CASSQKRSRLLAGSYEQYF
TGTGCCAGCAGCCAAAAGCGTTCCCGGTTACTAGCGGGATCCTACGAGCAGTACTTC
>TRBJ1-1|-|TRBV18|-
CASSPIGSTEAFF
TGTGCCAGCTCACCAATCGGGAGCACTGAAGCTTTCTTT
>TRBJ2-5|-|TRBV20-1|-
CSAQWTETQYF
TGCAGTGCCCAATGGACGGAGACCCAGTACTTC
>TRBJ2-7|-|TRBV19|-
CASSIPGSRSYEQYF
TGTGCCAGTAGTATACCCGGGAGTAGGTCCTACGAGCAGTACTTC
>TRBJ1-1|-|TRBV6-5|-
CASNVQGNTEAFF
TGTGCCAGCAACGTCCAGGGGAACACTGAAGCTTTCTTT
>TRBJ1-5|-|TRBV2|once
CASSEIGGGQPQHF
TGTGCCAGCAGTGAAATAGGGGGTGGGCAGCCCCAGCATTTT
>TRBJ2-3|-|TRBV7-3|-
CASSMGLAGDTQYF
TGTGCCAGCAGCATGGGGCTAGCAGGTGATACGCAGTATTTT
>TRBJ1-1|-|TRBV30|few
CAWSVGWGRSTEAFF
TGTGCCTGGAGTGTAGGGTGGGGCAGGAGCACTGAAGCTTTCTTT
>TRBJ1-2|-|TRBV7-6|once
CASSPGPVNYGYTF
TGTGCCAGCAGCCCCGGGCCGGTTAACTATGGCTACACCTTC
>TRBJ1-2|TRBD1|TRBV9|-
CASSSPTGGRGYTF
TGTGCCAGCAGCTCACCAACAGGGGGCCGAGGCTACACCTTC
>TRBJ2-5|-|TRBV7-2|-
CASSSRWGETQYF
TGTGCCAGCAGCTCGCGTTGGGGAGAGACCCAGTACTTC
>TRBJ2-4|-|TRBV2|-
CASKDPRNIQYF
TGTGCTTCAAAGGATCCACGGAACATTCAGTACTTC
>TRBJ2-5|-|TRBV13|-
CASSLDGQRAGTQYF
TGTGCCAGCAGCTTAGACGGACAGAGGGCCGGGACCCAGTACTTC
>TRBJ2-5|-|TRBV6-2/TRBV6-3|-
CASSDDTETQYF
TGTGCCAGCAGCGACGATACGGAGACCCAGTACTTC
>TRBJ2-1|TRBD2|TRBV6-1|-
CASSEVSGGALDEQFF
TGTGCCAGCAGTGAAGTTAGCGGGGGGGCCCTCGATGAGCAGTTCTTC
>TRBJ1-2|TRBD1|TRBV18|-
CASSGTGADGYTF
TGTGCCAGCTCAGGGACAGGGGCTGATGGCTACACCTTC
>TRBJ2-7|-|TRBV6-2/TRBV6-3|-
CASSPEPYEQYF
TGTGCCAGCAGCCCAGAACCTTACGAGCAGTACTTC
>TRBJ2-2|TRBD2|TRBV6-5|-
CASSLAGGPSRELFF
TGTGCCAGCAGTCTAGCGGGGGGGCCGAGTAGGGAGCTGTTTTTT
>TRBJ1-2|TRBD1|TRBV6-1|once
CASSEGTGVYGYTF
TGTGCCAGCAGTGAAGGGACAGGGGTCTATGGCTACACCTTC
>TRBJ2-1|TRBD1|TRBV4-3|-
CASSQEGPLTGDSSYNEQFF
TGCGCCAGCAGCCAAGAAGGTCCCTTAACAGGGGATTCGTCCTACAATGAGCAGTTCTTC
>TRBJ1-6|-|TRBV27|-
CASSIGGNLLSSPLHF
TGTGCCAGCAGTATTGGAGGGAACCTCCTTAGTTCACCCCTCCACTTT